The 31 T cell receptor beta chains listed next were all sequenced from one sample in a study of Ad26.COV2.S vaccination and SARS-CoV-2 variants. TCRdb's table, derived via immunoSEQ multiplex PCR, lists solely in-frame clones and lacks some. The sample carries roughly 410,000 clones, roughly 85% recorded once. Treatment noted: roughly 20 received Ad26.COV2.S at low or high dose, single or two shots; 5 received placebo; per-sample allocation not given. Samples were taken on day 63 after the first vaccine or placebo injection. Sample: peripheral blood, taken in a trial of Ad26.COV2.S vaccine versus placebo. The source of these receptors is a person aged 18-60 years who received the Ad26.COV2.S COVID-19 vaccine or a placebo.

V and J are TRBV7-2 and TRBJ2-7, with D unclear. The CDR3 runs 13 residues. With 2 bases removed from V and 7 bases from J, the gap between germline ends came to 12 bases. CDR1 is SGHTA, CDR2 FQGNSA, per germline. The DNA for the CDR3 is TGTGCCAGCAGCTTATGGTTGGGGTATGAGCAGTACTTC. This codes for CASSLWLGYEQYF.

In this sample, this clone turned up a few times. This specimen includes other DNA sequences encoding the same CDR3. The genes are TRBV5-1 and TRBJ2-7; D gene ambiguous. Trimming took 0 bases from V and 0 from J, leaving 7 bases between them. Germline values: CDR1 SGHRS, CDR2 YFSETQ. The CDR3 has 14 amino acids. The CDR3 region is CASSLEPSSYEQYF. Written as DNA, the CDR3 is TGCGCCAGCAGCTTGGAACCGAGCTCCTACGAGCAGTACTTC.

The chain uses TRBV6-5 and TRBJ2-1, with D uncertain. From germline, CDR1 is MNHEY and CDR2 SVGAGI. V dropped 3 bases and J dropped 6 bases, with 6 bases sitting between them. CDR3 size: 12 residues. The chain's CDR3 is CASSYTGNEQFF. The CDR3 nucleotides are TGTGCCAGCAGTTATACCGGCAATGAGCAGTTCTTC.

This chain connects TRBV5-4 to TRBJ2-5, with 10 positions matching TRBD1. Germline trimming cut 5 bases from V and 2 bases from J; bases unmatched to any gene: 6. Germline assignment: CDR1 SGHNT and CDR2 YYREEE (reference sequence). This CDR3 contains 15 residues. The CDR3 coding sequence is TGTGCCAGCAGGAGACAGGGGGCGGCTCAAGAGACCCAGTACTTC. It encodes CASRRQGAAQETQYF.

The chain is built from TRBV7-9 and TRBJ2-4; D remains ambiguous. Germline values: CDR1 SEHNR, CDR2 FQNEAQ (reference sequence). V lost 4 bases to trimming and J lost 0 bases, with 7 bases between them. The CDR3 sequence is 14 residues long. CDR3 region: CASSSILAKNIQYF. The DNA of the CDR3 is TGTGCCAGCAGCTCCATTCTAGCCAAAAACATTCAGTACTTC.

The chain is built from TRBV18 and TRBJ2-5; D may be TRBD1 or TRBD2 (7 bases each). Trimming took 2 bases from V and 5 from J, leaving 15 bases between them. This CDR3 comprises 15 residues. Per the germline V gene, CDR1 is KGHSH and CDR2 is LQKENI. CDR3 loop: CASSPAGGAAETQYF. The CDR3 coding sequence is TGTGCCAGCTCACCAGCAGGGGGGGCGGCGGAGACCCAGTACTTC.

This sequence joins TRBV9 and TRBJ2-1; possibly TRBD2 for D (6 bases). Germline lookup yields CDR1 SGDLS and CDR2 YYNGEE. The length of the CDR3 is 16 residues. The V end was cut by 4 bases, the J end by 2 bases, with 16 bases between. This CDR3 reads CASSPRDHPTYNEQFF. CDR3 DNA: TGTGCCAGCAGCCCGCGGGACCACCCAACCTACAATGAGCAGTTCTTC.

The V gene is TRBV10-1, the J gene TRBJ2-1; 8 bases map to TRBD2. The CDR3 sequence is 15 residues long. CDR1 is WNHNN, CDR2 SYGVQD, per germline (reference sequence). J gave up 8 bases and V 3 bases, and 9 bases lay outside the gene matches. Here the CDR3 reads CASSDRGSGKDEQFF. CDR3 sequence (DNA): TGCGCCAGCAGTGATAGGGGTAGCGGGAAGGATGAGCAGTTCTTC.

In regard to this clone: Its ends do not fully match the called genes, so a read error is possible. This sequence joins TRBV5-1 and TRBJ2-7, with a weak D call TRBD2 (5 bases). The V gene's germline CDR1 is SGHRS and CDR2 YFSETQ. The CDR3 is 11 amino acids. This CDR3 reads CASSSDEKRDF. For the CDR3, the DNA is TGCGCCAGCAGCTCCGACGAGAAACGGGATTTC.

This clone has just one count. The genes are TRBV7-9 and TRBJ2-1; possible D gene TRBD2, 6 bases. The CDR3 has 14 amino acids. The ends were cut back, 5 bases at V and 7 bases at J, with 15 bases in the middle. The germline gives CDR1 SEHNR, CDR2 FQNEAQ (reference sequence). The CDR3, as DNA: TGTGCCAGCAGCCCGAAGAGACTAGGGAATGAGCAGTTCTTC. It specifies CASSPKRLGNEQFF.

The genes are TRBV24-1 and TRBJ2-2; no clear D. V gave up 8 bases and J gave up 4 bases, with 13 bases separating them. From germline, CDR1 is KGHDR and CDR2 SFDVKD. The CDR3 sequence is 14 residues long. The CDR3 region is CATKGNMITGELFF. The CDR3 DNA is TGTGCCACCAAAGGCAATATGATCACCGGGGAGCTGTTTTTT.

This chain connects TRBV5-1 to TRBJ2-1, with D unclear. V was cut by 2 bases and J by 7 bases, with 10 bases left in between. Germline assignment: CDR1 SGHRS and CDR2 YFSETQ. The CDR3 totals 13 residues. CDR3 bases: TGCGCCAGCAGCTTAAGATCTGTAAATGAGCAGTTCTTC. As protein: CASSLRSVNEQFF.

The chain joins TRBV7-2 to TRBJ2-2; tentatively, D is TRBD2 (5 bases). Trimming removed 0 bases from V and 4 bases from J, with 12 bases in between. Germline lookup yields CDR1 SGHTA and CDR2 FQGNSA. This CDR3 is built from 16 residues. The CDR3 sequence: CASSLAVRAGTGELFF. The CDR3 nucleotides are TGTGCCAGCAGCTTAGCGGTTAGGGCGGGCACCGGGGAGCTGTTTTTT.

The chain couples TRBV4-1 to TRBJ2-7, with D possibly called TRBD1 or TRBD2 (7 bases each). Trimming cost V 3 bases and J 6 bases, with 21 bases left between them. CDR3 length: 16 amino acids. Germline CDR1 reads MGHRA; CDR2 reads YSYEKL. CDR3 protein: CASSQSQVTGRVEQYF. The CDR3 DNA reads TGCGCCAGCAGCCAGTCCCAGGTGACAGGGAGGGTCGAGCAGTACTTC.

The J gene is TRBJ1-2, the V gene TRBV2; D uncertain. Trimming removed 8 bases from V and 4 bases from J, with 20 bases in between. The germline CDR1 and CDR2 sequences are SNHLY and FYNNEI. The length of the CDR3 is 15 residues. The CDR3 reads CASAEVRTLSYGYTF. The CDR3 DNA follows: TGTGCCAGCGCCGAGGTCCGGACCTTGAGCTATGGCTACACCTTC.

This chain connects TRBV30 to TRBJ2-7; the match to TRBD1 covers 7 bases. Germline V gene lookup returns CDR1 GTSNPN and CDR2 SVGIG (reference sequence). V lost 5 bases, J lost 0 bases, and 10 bases stayed unmatched. This CDR3 has 15 residues. The CDR3 region has the DNA TGTGCCTGGGGAACAGGGGCTGCCTACTCCTACGAGCAGTACTTC. This encodes CAWGTGAAYSYEQYF. Drawing the rest from reference TRBV30 and TRBJ2-7, the complete variable domain is SQTIHQWPATLVQPVGSPLSLECTVEGTSNPNLYWYRQAAGRGLQLLFYSVGIGQISSEVPQNLSASRPQDRQFILSSKKLLLSDSGFYLCAWGTGAAYSYEQYFGPGTRLTVT.

The chain joins TRBV1 to TRBJ2-7. TRBV1 corresponds to a pseudogene. This CDR3 has 16 amino acids. CDR3 sequence (DNA): TGCACCAGCAGCCAAGCTTCTAGGGGAGTGGTCCACGAGCAGTACTTC. As protein: CTSSQASRGVVHEQYF.

CDR3 loop: CSVVGRSNTEAFF. CDR3 DNA: TGCAGCGTTGTAGGGCGGAGTAACACTGAAGCTTTCTTT. The chain employs TRBV29-1 and TRBJ1-1, with unresolved D. The V gene lost 4 bases and the J gene lost 2 bases, with 11 bases spanning the gap. Germline V CDR1 and CDR2: SQVTM, ANQGSEA. The CDR3 has 13 amino acids.

The DNA of the CDR3 is TGCGCCAGCAGTGGGGGACAGGAGGGACTTCCGCCCTATGGCTACACCTTC. Translation gives CASSGGQEGLPPYGYTF. V gene TRBV10-1 combines with J gene TRBJ1-2; the match to TRBD1 covers 8 bases. The length of the CDR3 is 17 residues. Trimming cost V 4 bases and J 4 bases; bases outside gene matches: 14. Germline V gene sequence: CDR1 WNHNN, CDR2 SYGVQD (reference sequence).

The chain carries TRBV18 and TRBJ1-2; D unresolved. With 5 bases removed from V and 3 bases from J, the gap between germline ends came to 16 bases. Germline V gene lookup returns CDR1 KGHSH and CDR2 LQKENI. This CDR3 is 15 amino acids long. The CDR3 loop is CASSKRPSEDYGYTF. The CDR3 nucleotides are TGTGCCAGCTCAAAGCGACCCTCAGAGGACTATGGCTACACCTTC.

The V call is TRBV7-8, the J call TRBJ1-2; the D is unclear. Germline CDR1 and CDR2: SGHVS and FQNEAQ. This CDR3 region has 13 residues. Deletions cut 1 base from V and 3 bases from J, with 6 bases between. The CDR3 DNA is TGTGCCAGCAGCTTAGACGGCCACTATGGCTACACCTTC. Amino acids: CASSLDGHYGYTF.

This chain uses TRBV7-2 with TRBJ1-2, with D maybe TRBD1 (6 bases). V was cut by 1 base and J by 4 bases, with 16 bases left in between. Germline V gene data show CDR1 as SGHTA and CDR2 as FQGNSA. This CDR3 spans 16 amino acids. The CDR3: CASSLGGSGVVYGYTF. The CDR3 DNA reads TGTGCCAGCAGCTTAGGGGGGTCAGGGGTCGTCTATGGCTACACCTTC.

The rearrangement uses TRBV5-1 and TRBJ2-1; TRBD2 matches 10 bases. Germline V gives CDR1 SGHRS, CDR2 YFSETQ. V dropped 2 bases and J dropped 5; count of bases not matched to a gene: 7. CDR3 length: 16 amino acids. The CDR3 loop reads CASSFAPTSGDNEQFF. In DNA form, the CDR3 reads TGCGCCAGCAGCTTCGCCCCTACTAGCGGGGACAATGAGCAGTTCTTC.

This chain uses TRBV21-1 with TRBJ1-1; the table's D call, TRBD1, was not checked against the DNA. TRBV21-1 constitutes a pseudogene. The CDR3 sequence is 14 residues long. As DNA, the CDR3 is TGTGCCAGCAGCAGACAGGGGGCATTCGGTGAAGCTTTCTTT. Its translation is CASSRQGAFGEAFF.

The CDR3 loop is CASSLPTSGGPQETQYF. The DNA of the CDR3 is TGTGCCAGCAGCTTACCGACTAGCGGGGGACCCCAAGAGACCCAGTACTTC. The chain recombines TRBV7-9 with TRBJ2-5; 12 bases map to TRBD2. The ends lost 2 bases at V and 1 base at J; junction bases unmatched: 5. This CDR3 region has 17 residues. Germline CDR1 and CDR2: SEHNR and FQNEAQ (reference sequence). Full variable domain (outside the CDR3, taken from reference TRBV7-9 and TRBJ2-5): DTGVSQNPRHKITKRGQNVTFRCDPISEHNRLYWYRQTLGQGPEFLTYFQNEAQLEKSRLLSDRFSAERPKGSFSTLEIQRTEQGDSAMYLCASSLPTSGGPQETQYFGPGTRLLVL.

This clone was counted only a few times. V gene TRBV5-1 combines with J gene TRBJ2-1; no reliable D call. CDR1 SGHRS and CDR2 YFSETQ come from the germline V gene. This CDR3 comprises 13 residues. Trimming took 0 bases from V and 10 from J, leaving 11 bases between them. CDR3 sequence (DNA): TGCGCCAGCAGCTTGGTTGCCCAGGAGGAGCAGTTCTTC. This sequence encodes CASSLVAQEEQFF.

The count of this clone is one. V and J are TRBV4-3 and TRBJ1-3; D may be TRBD1 (6 bases). The CDR3 has 17 amino acids. Germline V gene lookup returns CDR1 LGHNA and CDR2 YSLEER. The germline V and J ends were trimmed by 4 bases and 1 base, with 17 bases remaining between them. The DNA for the CDR3 is TGCGCCAGCAGCCGCATTACCGGACAGCAGTCTGGAAACACCATATATTTT. Its translation is CASSRITGQQSGNTIYF.

The genes are TRBV27 and TRBJ2-1; 8 nucleotides align to TRBD2. V shed 6 bases and J 4 bases; nucleotides not matched to a gene: 5. The CDR3 totals 14 residues. Germline V lookup: CDR1 MNHEY, CDR2 SMNVEV (reference sequence). The CDR3 sequence: CASSRASGYNEQFF. CDR3 bases: TGTGCCAGCAGCCGGGCTAGCGGGTACAATGAGCAGTTCTTC.

This clone has a handful of counts. The chain couples TRBV4-1 to TRBJ1-3; no definite D call. CDR3 length equals 13 residues. The ends were cut back, 1 base at V and 6 bases at J, with 7 bases in the middle. The germline gives CDR1 MGHRA, CDR2 YSYEKL. CDR3 sequence reads: CASSQVGLNTIYF. The CDR3 bases are TGCGCCAGCAGCCAAGTTGGGTTAAACACCATATATTTT.

In its sample, this clone was seen once. V usage is TRBV7-9 and J usage is TRBJ1-2; 9 positions match TRBD1. The CDR3 spans 16 residues. V lost 5 bases and J lost 5; bases outside the gene matches: 12. Per germline, CDR1 SEHNR and CDR2 FQNEAQ (reference sequence). This CDR3 is CASSGITGGDIYGYTF. The CDR3 DNA is TGTGCCAGCAGCGGAATAACAGGGGGCGATATTTATGGCTACACCTTC.

V is TRBV4-2 and J is TRBJ1-4; a possible D gene is TRBD1 (5 bases). Trimming took 0 bases from V and 7 from J, leaving 12 bases between them. CDR3 length equals 15 residues. Germline CDR1 LGHNA, CDR2 YNFKEQ. DNA for the CDR3: TGTGCCAGCAGCCAAGACACGGGGGTGGTTGAAAAACTGTTTTTT. Residues: CASSQDTGVVEKLFF.